This entry lists 13 T cell receptor beta chains sequenced from one sample in a study of T cell responses to AZD1222 COVID-19 vaccine. Assay used: immunoSEQ multiplex PCR; TCRdb lists only in-frame clones, some missing. Among around 140,000 clones listed, 85% were seen once. Source: peripheral blood, taken 28 days after the second dose of the MenACWY control vaccine. The receptors derive from an adult who received the MenACWY meningococcal vaccine as a control.

This clone was seen a handful of times. V gene TRBV5-6 combines with J gene TRBJ1-2, with 7 bases identical to TRBD1. This CDR3 is built from 15 residues. CDR1 SGHDT and CDR2 YYEEEE come from the germline V gene. V dropped 4 bases and J dropped 4; count of bases not matched to a gene: 10. In DNA, the CDR3 is TGTGCCAGCAGCCGGGACAGAAAAGCAAGCTATGGCTACACCTTC. This translates into CASSRDRKASYGYTF.

The table lists this clone with a few counts. The V gene is TRBV5-1, the J gene TRBJ1-4; the D gene is possibly TRBD1 (5 bases). The CDR3 has 13 amino acids. Germline values: CDR1 SGHRS, CDR2 YFSETQ. V was trimmed by 4 bases and J by 8 bases, leaving 12 bases between them. The CDR3 DNA reads as TGCGCCAGCAGCCCCCAGGGTTGGGAAAAACTGTTTTTT. It is translated as CASSPQGWEKLFF. Full variable domain (remainder filled in from reference TRBV5-1 and TRBJ1-4): KAGVTQTPRYLIKTRGQQVTLSCSPISGHRSVSWYQQTPGQGLQFLFEYFSETQRNKGNFPGRFSGRQFSNSRSEMNVSTLELGDSALYLCASSPQGWEKLFFGSGTQLSVL.

The chain joins TRBV7-2 to TRBJ1-2; a weak D match, TRBD1 (6 bases). This CDR3 has 13 amino acids. The V end was cut by 5 bases, the J end by 5 bases, with 12 bases between. CDR1 SGHTA and CDR2 FQGNSA come from the germline V gene. CDR3 sequence reads: CASSPLDSYGYTF. The CDR3 nucleotides are TGTGCCAGCAGCCCCTTGGACAGTTATGGCTACACCTTC. The variable domain in full, with the rest retrieved from reference TRBV7-2 and TRBJ1-2, is GAGVSQSPSNKVTEKGKDVELRCDPISGHTALYWYRQSLGQGLEFLIYFQGNSAPDKSGLPSDRFSAERTGGSVSTLTIQRTQQEDSAVYLCASSPLDSYGYTFGSGTRLTVV.

This chain connects TRBV5-4 to TRBJ1-6; D gene uncertain. The CDR3 spans 14 residues. V was pared by 3 bases and J by 10 bases, with 14 bases between. Germline V CDR1 and CDR2: SGHNT, YYREEE (reference sequence). CDR3 in DNA: TGTGCCAGCAGCTGGGCCGGGGTCCGGTCACCCCTCCACTTT. As protein: CASSWAGVRSPLHF. The full variable domain, with the rest looked up from reference TRBV5-4 and TRBJ1-6, is ETGVTQSPTHLIKTRGQQVTLRCSSQSGHNTVSWYQQALGQGPQFIFQYYREEENGRGNFPPRFSGLQFPNYSSELNVNALELDDSALYLCASSWAGVRSPLHFGNGTRLTVT.

The rearrangement links TRBV19 to TRBJ1-6; the D is unclear. The germline V and J ends were trimmed by 5 bases and 9 bases, with 11 bases remaining between them. Looked up from germline, CDR1 is LNHDA and CDR2 is SQIVND (reference sequence). The CDR3 has 13 residues. CDR3 residues: CASSFGNGSPLHF. DNA of the CDR3: TGTGCCAGTAGTTTCGGAAACGGTTCACCCCTCCACTTT.

This clone came up once. The chain joins TRBV3-1 (or the pseudogene TRBV3-2) to TRBJ2-3; D remains unclear. The length of the CDR3 is 16 residues. The germline V gene encodes CDR1 LGHDT and CDR2 YNNKEL (reference sequence). Deletions cut 2 bases from V and 0 bases from J, with 12 bases between. CDR3 region: CASSQLEISSTDTQYF. The CDR3 DNA sequence: TGTGCCAGCAGCCAACTGGAGATATCTAGCACAGATACGCAGTATTTT.

This sequence joins TRBV6-5 and TRBJ1-1; 7 bases line up with TRBD1. With 6 bases clipped from V and 2 bases from J, the junction kept 3 bases outside the gene matches. The CDR3 loop spans 13 amino acids. Germline V gene data show CDR1 as MNHEY and CDR2 as SVGAGI. The CDR3 loop reads CASRYRGNTEAFF. The CDR3, as DNA: TGTGCCAGCAGGTACAGGGGCAACACTGAAGCTTTCTTT.

The chain combines TRBV28 with TRBJ2-2, with D possibly being TRBD1 or TRBD2 (5 bases each). Looked up from germline, CDR1 is MDHEN and CDR2 is SYDVKM. The CDR3 covers 12 residues. V was cut by 3 bases and J by 13 bases, with 12 bases left in between. The DNA of the CDR3 is TGTGCCAGCAGTTTGTCGGACGGGACGCTGTTTTTT. This translates into CASSLSDGTLFF.

This clone came up once. The V and J genes are TRBV19 and TRBJ2-7, with D perhaps being TRBD1 or TRBD2 (5 bases each). Germline CDR1 reads LNHDA; CDR2 reads SQIVND (reference sequence). This CDR3 region has 15 residues. Trimming left V 5 bases short and J 7 bases short, with 21 bases between. CDR3 loop: CASSGAGILAREQYF. DNA for the CDR3: TGTGCCAGTAGTGGGGCCGGGATTCTTGCTCGGGAGCAGTACTTC.

The gene calls are TRBV18 and TRBJ2-5; 8 bases map to TRBD2. Germline CDR1 is KGHSH and CDR2 is LQKENI. CDR3 length equals 17 residues. V was pared by 3 bases and J by 1 base, with 10 bases of the junction left unmatched. The CDR3 here is CASSPRGMSGGQETQYF. The CDR3 DNA follows: TGTGCCAGCTCACCGCGGGGAATGAGCGGGGGCCAAGAGACCCAGTACTTC.

The J gene is TRBJ2-1, the V gene TRBV4-3, with D perhaps matching TRBD2 (6 bases). V was cut by 1 base and J by 3 bases, with 7 bases left in between. Germline values: CDR1 LGHNA, CDR2 YSLEER. The CDR3 spans 14 residues. The CDR3 loop is CASSQGLDYNEQFF. Written as DNA, the CDR3 is TGCGCCAGCAGCCAAGGACTAGACTACAATGAGCAGTTCTTC.

The genes are TRBV5-1 and TRBJ2-2; TRBD1 matches at 8 bases. The V and J ends lost 4 bases and 3 bases, in that order; junction bases with no gene match: 5. Germline assignment: CDR1 SGHRS and CDR2 YFSETQ. The CDR3 is 15 amino acids. In nucleotides, the CDR3 is TGCGCCAGCAGCCCATACAGGGGGGACACCGGGGAGCTGTTTTTT. It codes for CASSPYRGDTGELFF. Drawing the rest from reference TRBV5-1 and TRBJ2-2, the complete variable domain is KAGVTQTPRYLIKTRGQQVTLSCSPISGHRSVSWYQQTPGQGLQFLFEYFSETQRNKGNFPGRFSGRQFSNSRSEMNVSTLELGDSALYLCASSPYRGDTGELFFGEGSRLTVL.

The V gene is TRBV7-9, the J gene TRBJ2-7; unclear D gene. Trimming removed 2 bases at V and 6 bases at J, with 11 bases between. Germline CDR1 is SEHNR and CDR2 is FQNEAQ (reference sequence). The CDR3 is 13 amino acids. The CDR3 sequence is CASSLYGKGEQYF. The CDR3 DNA reads TGTGCCAGCAGCTTATACGGAAAGGGCGAGCAGTACTTC.